This TCR beta chain appears in the sequencing data of a study of T cell responses to AZD1222 COVID-19 vaccine. General study points: Of spike-specific TCRs, nearly half reportedly target regions left unmutated in variants.

In the case of this clone: Its matching antigen is unknown.

Germline V CDR1 and CDR2: LNHDA, SQIVND (reference sequence). The CDR3 is 14 amino acids. V was shortened by 6 bases and J by 4 bases, with 13 bases between the two germline ends. Sequencing was performed with immunoSEQ multiplex PCR; in TCRdb, only in-frame clones are kept and a portion is missing. The ten most abundant clones cover about 2.3% of a sample with about 140,000 clones. V gene TRBV19 combines with J gene TRBJ1-5, with D perhaps matching TRBD1 (6 bases). Material: peripheral blood. The sequence was collected from an adult in good health. The CDR3: CASRYRGQNQPQHF. DNA for the CDR3: TGTGCCAGTAGGTATCGGGGGCAGAATCAGCCCCAGCATTTT.